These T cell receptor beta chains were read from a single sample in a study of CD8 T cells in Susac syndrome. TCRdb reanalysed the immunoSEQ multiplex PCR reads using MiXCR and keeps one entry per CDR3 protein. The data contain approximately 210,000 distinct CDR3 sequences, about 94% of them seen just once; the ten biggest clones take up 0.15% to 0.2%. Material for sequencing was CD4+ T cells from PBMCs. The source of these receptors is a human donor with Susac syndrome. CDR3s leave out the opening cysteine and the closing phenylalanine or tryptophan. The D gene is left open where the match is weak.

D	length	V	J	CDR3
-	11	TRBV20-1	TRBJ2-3	SARRDSTDTQY
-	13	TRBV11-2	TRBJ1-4	ASSYKQAVNEKLF
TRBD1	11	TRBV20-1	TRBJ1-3	SATQGAGNTIY
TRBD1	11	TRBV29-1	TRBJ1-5	SVLGQANQPQH
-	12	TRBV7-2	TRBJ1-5	ASSLETNNQPQH
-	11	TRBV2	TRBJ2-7	ASSGPFFYEQY
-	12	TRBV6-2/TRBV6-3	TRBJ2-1	ASSYSRSGDEQF
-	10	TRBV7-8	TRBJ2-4	ASSLIQNIQY
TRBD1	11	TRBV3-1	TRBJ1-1	ASSPRTGVEAF
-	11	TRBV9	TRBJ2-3	ASSAESTDTQY
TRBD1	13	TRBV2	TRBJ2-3	ASSEGQGSTDTQY
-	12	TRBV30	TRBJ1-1	AWSMGGAGTEAF
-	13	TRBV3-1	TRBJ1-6	ASSRGRAYNSPLH
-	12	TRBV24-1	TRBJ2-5	ATSDFGGKETQY
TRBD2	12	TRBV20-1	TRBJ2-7	SAYDGREEYEQY
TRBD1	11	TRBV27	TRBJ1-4	ASSDRATEKLF